The 21 T cell receptor beta chains presented below share a single source sample, sequenced in a study of T cells in Graves' hyperthyroidism and ophthalmopathy. The source material, RNA transcripts, was used to amplify TCR beta CDR3 regions. In the first-round RT-PCR of the TCR CDR3, the HTBI primer set was used. TCRdb independently ran MiXCR on the multiplex PCR reads; one entry per CDR3 protein. The repertoire holds some 580,000 distinct CDR3 sequences, with roughly 16% as singletons. Material: blood. These receptor sequences come from a woman between 35 and 50 years old with Graves' ophthalmopathy.

This clonotype was seen repeatedly, ten times or more. The rearrangement links TRBV15 to TRBJ2-3; 8 bases fit TRBD1. Trimming took 5 bases from V and 5 from J; bases not matched to a gene: 9. Per germline, CDR1 LNHNV and CDR2 YYDKDF (reference sequence). The CDR3 covers 15 residues. The CDR3 nucleotides are TGTGCCACCAGCTCCCACAGGGGGTCTGGAGATACGCAGTATTTT. Translation: CATSSHRGSGDTQYF. The full variable domain, its missing parts supplied by reference TRBV15 and TRBJ2-3, is DAMVIQNPRYQVTQFGKPVTLSCSQTLNHNVMYWYQQKSSQAPKLLFHYYDKDFNNEADTPDNFQSRRPNTSFCFLDIRSPGLGDTAMYLCATSSHRGSGDTQYFGPGTRLTVL.

This clonotype was seen many times. The chain uses TRBV3-1 and TRBJ2-5; D gene unclear. Germline V CDR1 and CDR2: LGHDT, YNNKEL (reference sequence). The V end was cut by 0 bases, the J end by 7 bases, with 9 bases between. The CDR3 covers 13 residues. For the CDR3, the DNA is TGTGCCAGCAGCCAAGAAGGCCCGGTGACCCAGTACTTC. This codes for CASSQEGPVTQYF.

Here the CDR3 reads CASSPRGRYQGNSPLHF. For the CDR3, the DNA is TGTGCCAGCAGCCCGAGGGGTCGTTACCAGGGGAATTCACCCCTCCACTTT. This rearrangement joins TRBV5-4 to TRBJ1-6; a weak D match, TRBD1 (6 bases). Germline V CDR1 and CDR2: SGHNT, YYREEE (reference sequence). CDR3 length equals 17 residues. V dropped 4 bases and J dropped 7 bases, with 21 bases sitting between them.

The chain joins TRBV5-6 to TRBJ2-2; TRBD2 agrees at 9 bases. There are 16 residues in the CDR3. CDR1 and CDR2 from the germline V gene are SGHDT and YYEEEE. V shed 2 bases and J 7 bases; nucleotides not matched to a gene: 9. In DNA form, the CDR3 reads TGTGCCAGCAGCTTACAGCTAGCGGGATCTTTCGGGGAGCTGTTTTTT. This gives the protein CASSLQLAGSFGELFF.

The sample holds a few counts of this clonotype. The conserved phenylalanine or tryptophan normally closing the CDR3 is absent here, so this likely arose from a read error. The rearrangement links TRBV30 to TRBJ1-6; D not certain. This CDR3 is built from 14 residues. The V end lost 5 bases, the J end lost 4 bases, and 12 bases lay between the germline ends. Germline CDR1 is GTSNPN and CDR2 is SVGIG (reference sequence). CDR3 bases: TGTGCCTGGGCGTCGGTTTCTTATAATTCACCCCTCCACTCT. Amino acids: CAWASVSYNSPLHS.

The chain couples TRBV12-3 or TRBV12-4 to TRBJ2-7, with D possibly matching TRBD2 (6 bases). The CDR3 is made up of 15 amino acids. The ends were cut back, 6 bases at V and 5 bases at J, with 20 bases in the middle. The CDR3 bases are TGTGCCAGCAGCCCAGGGAGGTATGGCACCCACGAGCAGTACTTC. Amino acids: CASSPGRYGTHEQYF.

This clonotype showed up just once. The J gene is TRBJ2-3, the V gene TRBV10-3; no definite D call. This CDR3 has 13 residues. V shed 7 bases and J shed 9 bases, with 17 bases lying between them. In germline, CDR1 is ENHRY, CDR2 SYGVKD. Here the CDR3 reads CAIKGGNTGTQYF. The CDR3 DNA sequence: TGTGCCATCAAAGGTGGGAACACTGGCACGCAGTATTTT.

This clonotype was seen more than once but under ten times. The CDR3 loop is CASSSGNVGEQYF. The CDR3 DNA sequence: TGTGCCAGCAGTAGCGGGAACGTTGGCGAGCAGTACTTC. The chain carries TRBV5-6 and TRBJ2-7; TRBD2 matches at 8 bases. The V segment lost 5 bases and the J segment 6 bases; nucleotides outside the gene matches: 7. Germline V gene data show CDR1 as SGHDT and CDR2 as YYEEEE. CDR3 length equals 13 residues.

The chain carries TRBV28 and TRBJ1-4; 8 nucleotides line up with TRBD1. V dropped 6 bases and J dropped 7; count of bases not matched to a gene: 13. The CDR3 covers 16 residues. Germline assignment: CDR1 MDHEN and CDR2 SYDVKM. The CDR3 loop is CASRYPEGGTGEKLFF. CDR3 DNA sequence: TGTGCCAGCAGATACCCCGAAGGGGGGACAGGTGAAAAACTGTTTTTT.

This clonotype was detected many times. The chain combines TRBV10-3 with TRBJ1-1; no definite D call. The germline V and J ends were trimmed by 2 bases and 8 bases, with 9 bases remaining between them. Germline loops: CDR1 ENHRY, CDR2 SYGVKD. The length of the CDR3 is 12 residues. As DNA, the CDR3 is TGTGCCATCAGTGAGCCCCGCCTAGAAGCTTTCTTT. It is translated as CAISEPRLEAFF.

This clonotype was picked up many times. The genes are TRBV7-6 and TRBJ1-1; D is unclear. The V end was cut by 1 base, the J end by 1 base, with 7 bases between. Looked up from germline, CDR1 is SGHVS and CDR2 is FNYEAQ. The CDR3 runs to 14 residues. Written as DNA, the CDR3 is TGTGCCAGCAGCTTAGGGTCCGGGAACACTGAAGCTTTCTTT. It is translated as CASSLGSGNTEAFF.

This clonotype was recorded many times. The rearrangement uses TRBV20-1 and TRBJ2-6, with D unclear. CDR1 is DFQATT, CDR2 SNEGSKA, per germline (reference sequence). The CDR3 consists of 15 residues. Deletions cut 5 bases from V and 0 bases from J, with 11 bases between. CDR3 in DNA: TGCAGTGCTGCAGATAGAAGCTCTGGGGCCAACGTCCTGACTTTC. This encodes CSAADRSSGANVLTF.

The rearrangement uses TRBV15 and TRBJ2-1, with a tentative D call TRBD1 (6 bases). The germline V gene encodes CDR1 LNHNV and CDR2 YYDKDF (reference sequence). V was cut by 4 bases and J by 0 bases, with 22 bases left in between. The CDR3 is made up of 19 amino acids. CDR3 residues: CATSKTPLTGQSSYNEQFF. The CDR3 nucleotides are TGTGCCACCAGCAAAACGCCCCTCACAGGGCAGAGCTCCTACAATGAGCAGTTCTTC.

This clonotype has ten or more counts. The chain combines TRBV2 with TRBJ2-3; D uncertain. Deletions cut 2 bases from V and 1 base from J, with 13 bases between. The CDR3 length is 16 residues. CDR1 and CDR2 from the germline V gene are SNHLY and FYNNEI. The CDR3 loop is CASSESVRIGTDTQYF. CDR3 nucleotide sequence: TGTGCCAGCAGTGAATCCGTTAGGATCGGCACAGATACGCAGTATTTT.

The chain links TRBV20-1 to TRBJ1-1; TRBD1 might be the D (5 bases). Germline V gives CDR1 DFQATT, CDR2 SNEGSKA (reference sequence). V was shortened by 6 bases and J by 2 bases, with 19 bases between the two germline ends. The CDR3 is made up of 15 amino acids. CDR3 protein: CSAPRGLGDNTEAFF. DNA for the CDR3: TGCAGTGCGCCGAGGGGACTGGGGGATAACACTGAAGCTTTCTTT.

This clonotype was seen repeatedly, ten times or more. This chain uses TRBV7-6 with TRBJ2-5; D is possibly TRBD1 (6 bases). The V and J ends lost 5 bases and 5 bases respectively, with 15 bases between them. The CDR3 is 14 residues long. In germline, CDR1 is SGHVS, CDR2 FNYEAQ. The CDR3 DNA follows: TGTGCCAGCAGCCTGACAGGTATTGGGGAGACCCAGTACTTC. This gives the protein CASSLTGIGETQYF. The variable domain in full, completed from reference TRBV7-6 and TRBJ2-5, reads GAGVSQSPRYKVTKRGQDVALRCDPISGHVSLYWYRQALGQGPEFLTYFNYEAQQDKSGLPNDRFSAERPEGSISTLTIQRTEQRDSAMYRCASSLTGIGETQYFGPGTRLLVL.

This clonotype was seen a few times. The rearrangement uses TRBV12-3 or TRBV12-4 and TRBJ2-7; the D gene is possibly TRBD1 (6 bases). V lost 7 bases and J lost 3, with 13 bases in between. This CDR3 is built from 13 residues. CDR3 bases: TGTGCCAGCACCCAAGGGGACATCTACGAGCAGTACTTC. This sequence encodes CASTQGDIYEQYF.

This clonotype was observed at least ten times. At one end the junction does not follow the germline gene, possibly because of a read error. The rearrangement links TRBV11-1 to TRBJ1-1, with D possibly TRBD1 on 5 matching bases. CDR1 and CDR2 from the germline V gene are SGHAT and FQDESV (reference sequence). The CDR3 has 12 amino acids. The CDR3 bases are TGTGCCAGCAGCTTAGGGGGGACGGCCGGGGTCTTT. Translation: CASSLGGTAGVF.

The chain couples TRBV2 to TRBJ2-5; possible D gene TRBD2, 6 bases. V lost 6 bases and J 14 bases, leaving 25 bases between the germline ends. The CDR3 has 14 amino acids. The germline CDR1 and CDR2 sequences are SNHLY and FYNNEI. The CDR3 protein is CASRDSGTSRPSYF. The CDR3 bases are TGTGCCAGCAGGGACTCCGGCACTAGCCGGCCTTCTTACTTC. Full variable domain (remainder filled in from reference TRBV2 and TRBJ2-5): EPEVTQTPSHQVTQMGQEVILRCVPISNHLYFYWYRQILGQKVEFLVSFYNNEISEKSEIFDDQFSVERPDGSNFTLKIRSTKLEDSAMYFCASRDSGTSRPSYFGPGTRLLVL.

This clonotype was detected ten times or more. The chain uses TRBV11-2 and TRBJ1-1; tentative D call: TRBD1 (6 bases). The V gene's germline CDR1 is SGHAT and CDR2 FQNNGV. Between the trimmed V and J ends, which lost 5 bases and 4 bases, there was a span of 14 bases. This CDR3 is 14 amino acids long. The CDR3 DNA sequence: TGTGCCAGCAGCCGAGGGGGGCTGAGCACTGAAGCTTTCTTT. Encoded protein: CASSRGGLSTEAFF.

The rearrangement uses TRBV6-6 and TRBJ2-3; no clear D. The germline gives CDR1 MNHNY, CDR2 SVGAGI (reference sequence). This CDR3 contains 14 residues. The germline V and J ends were trimmed by 2 bases and 3 bases, with 9 bases remaining between them. Here the CDR3 reads CASSYDRVTDTQYF. As DNA, the CDR3 is TGTGCCAGCAGTTACGACCGGGTGACAGATACGCAGTATTTT.